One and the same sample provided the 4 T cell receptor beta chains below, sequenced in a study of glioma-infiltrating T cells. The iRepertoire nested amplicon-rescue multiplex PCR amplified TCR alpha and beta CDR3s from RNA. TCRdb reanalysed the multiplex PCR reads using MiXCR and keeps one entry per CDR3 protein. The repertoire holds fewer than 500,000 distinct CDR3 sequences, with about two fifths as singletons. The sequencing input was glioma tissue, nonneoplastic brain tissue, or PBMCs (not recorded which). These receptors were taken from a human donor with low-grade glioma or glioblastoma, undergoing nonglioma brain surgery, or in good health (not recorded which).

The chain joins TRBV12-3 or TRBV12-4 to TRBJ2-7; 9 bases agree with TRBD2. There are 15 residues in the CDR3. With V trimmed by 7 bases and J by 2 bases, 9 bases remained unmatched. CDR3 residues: CASTQRGVGAYEQYF. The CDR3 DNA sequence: TGTGCCAGCACCCAGCGGGGGGTCGGGGCCTACGAGCAGTACTTC.

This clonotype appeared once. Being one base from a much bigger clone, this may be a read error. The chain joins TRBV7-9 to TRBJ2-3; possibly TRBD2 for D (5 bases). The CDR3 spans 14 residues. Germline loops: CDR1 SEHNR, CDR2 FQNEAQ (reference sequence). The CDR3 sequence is CASSPTRSIDTQYF. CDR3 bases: TGTGCCAGCAGTCCTACTAGGAGCATAGATACGCAGTATTTT.

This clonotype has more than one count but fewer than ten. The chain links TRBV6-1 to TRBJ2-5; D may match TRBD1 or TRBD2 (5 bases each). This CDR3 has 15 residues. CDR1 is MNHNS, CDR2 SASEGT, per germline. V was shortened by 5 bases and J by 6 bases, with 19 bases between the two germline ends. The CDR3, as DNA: TGTGCCAGCAGTTTTCACGATCGTGGGGACCAGACCCAGTACTTC. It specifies CASSFHDRGDQTQYF.

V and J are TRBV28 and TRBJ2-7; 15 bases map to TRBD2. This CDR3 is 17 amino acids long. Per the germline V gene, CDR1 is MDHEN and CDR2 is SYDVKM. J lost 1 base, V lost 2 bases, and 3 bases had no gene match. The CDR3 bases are TGTGCCAGCAGTTTAGTGGGACTAGCGGGAGGTTCCTACGAGCAGTACTTC. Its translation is CASSLVGLAGGSYEQYF. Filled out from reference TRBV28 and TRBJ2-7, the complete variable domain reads DVKVTQSSRYLVKRTGEKVFLECVQDMDHENMFWYRQDPGLGLRLIYFSYDVKMKEKGDIPEGYSVSREKKERFSLILESASTNQTSMYLCASSLVGLAGGSYEQYFGPGTRLTVT.